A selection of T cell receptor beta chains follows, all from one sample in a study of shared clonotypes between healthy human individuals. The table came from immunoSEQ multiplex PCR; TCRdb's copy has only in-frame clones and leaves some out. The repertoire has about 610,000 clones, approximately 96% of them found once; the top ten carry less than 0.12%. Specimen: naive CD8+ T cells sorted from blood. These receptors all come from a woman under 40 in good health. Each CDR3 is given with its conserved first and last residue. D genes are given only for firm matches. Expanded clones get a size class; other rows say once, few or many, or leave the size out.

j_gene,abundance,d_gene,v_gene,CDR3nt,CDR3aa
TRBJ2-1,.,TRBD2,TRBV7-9,TGTGCCAGCAGGACCGGGACTAGCGGGAGTTTTGCCAATGAGCAGTTCTTC,CASRTGTSGSFANEQFF
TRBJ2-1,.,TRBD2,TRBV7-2,TGTGCCAGCTTGAGCGGGAGCTCCTACAATGAGCAGTTCTTC,CASLSGSSYNEQFF
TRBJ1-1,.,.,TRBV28,TGTGCCAGCAGTTTATACGGCGGGGGGAATGAAGCTTTCTTT,CASSLYGGGNEAFF
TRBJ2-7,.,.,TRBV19,TGTGCCAGTAGCTACAGGGCTGATACCTACGAGCAGTACTTC,CASSYRADTYEQYF
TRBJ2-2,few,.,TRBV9,TGTGCCAGCAGCGCGACGAACACCGGGGAGCTGTTTTTT,CASSATNTGELFF
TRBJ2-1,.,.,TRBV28,TGTGCCAGCAGTTTAACAGGATACAATGAGCAGTTCTTC,CASSLTGYNEQFF
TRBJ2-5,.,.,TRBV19,TGTGCCAGTAGCCCACTGTGGGAGGAAGAGACCCAGTACTTC,CASSPLWEEETQYF
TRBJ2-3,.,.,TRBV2,TGTGCCAGCACTCCCGCCCGGGACCTCAGTAGAGATACGCAGTATTTT,CASTPARDLSRDTQYF
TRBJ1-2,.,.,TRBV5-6,TGTGCCAGCAGCCTAGGGGGGGAGGATGGCTACACCTTC,CASSLGGEDGYTF
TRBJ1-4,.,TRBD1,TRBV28,TGTGCCAGCAGGACAGGGGACAATGAAAAACTGTTTTTT,CASRTGDNEKLFF
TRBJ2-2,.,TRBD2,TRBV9,TGTGCCAGCAGCGTCGACCATGCTAGCGGGACGGAAACCGGGGAGCTGTTTTTT,CASSVDHASGTETGELFF
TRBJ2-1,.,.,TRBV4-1,TGCGCCAGCAGCCAAGTTGCGGCGGAATACAATGAACAGTTCTTC,CASSQVAAEYNEQFF
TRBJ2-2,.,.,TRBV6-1,TGTGCCAGCAGTGCTTCTAGGAGAGCGAACACCGGGGAGCTGTTTTTT,CASSASRRANTGELFF
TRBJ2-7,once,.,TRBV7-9,TGTGCCAGCAGCCCGGCCCTGTACGAGCAGTACTTC,CASSPALYEQYF
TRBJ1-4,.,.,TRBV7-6,TGTGCCAGCAGCTTAGGGGTCGGGGCGGGTGAAAAACTGTTTTTT,CASSLGVGAGEKLFF
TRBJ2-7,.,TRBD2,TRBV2,TGTGCCAGCAATTCGGGGGGAATGAACTACGAGCAGTACTTC,CASNSGGMNYEQYF
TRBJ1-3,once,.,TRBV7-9,TGTGCCAGCGGCCAAATCCCGGACACCATATATTTT,CASGQIPDTIYF
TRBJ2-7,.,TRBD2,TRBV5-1,TGCGCCAGCAGTTTAGCCCGGACTAGCGGGAACTACGAGCAGTACTTC,CASSLARTSGNYEQYF
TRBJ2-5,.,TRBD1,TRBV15,TGTGCCACCAAGGGACAGGGGGAAGAGACCCAGTACTTC,CATKGQGEETQYF
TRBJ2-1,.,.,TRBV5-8,TGTGCCAGCAGTTCCACAGGGAACCCCTACAATGAGCAGTTCTTC,CASSSTGNPYNEQFF
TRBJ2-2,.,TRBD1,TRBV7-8,TGTGCCAGCAGCACTGGACAGGCCAGGAACACCGGGGAGCTGTTTTTT,CASSTGQARNTGELFF
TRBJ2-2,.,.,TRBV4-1,TGCGCCAGCAGGTGGGGGCAGATGGCGAACACCGGGGAGCTGTTTTTT,CASRWGQMANTGELFF
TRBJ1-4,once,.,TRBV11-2,TGTGCCAGCAGCTTAGATCAAGCAGGGTCTAATGAAAAACTGTTTTTT,CASSLDQAGSNEKLFF
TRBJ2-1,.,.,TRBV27,TGTGCCAGCAGTTTGGGCTCCGGATACAATGAGCAGTTCTTC,CASSLGSGYNEQFF
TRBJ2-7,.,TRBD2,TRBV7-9,TGTGCCAGCAGCTTTTTAGTAGCGGGGACCTACGAGCAGTACTTC,CASSFLVAGTYEQYF
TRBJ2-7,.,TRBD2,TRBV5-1,TGCGCCAGCAGCTTGGAGGGACTAGCGGGACTTGTGTGGTACGAGCAGTACTTC,CASSLEGLAGLVWYEQYF